The 13 T cell receptor beta chains below were found in one sample sequenced in a study of a mutant IDH1 vaccine in newly diagnosed glioma. This table comes from immunoSEQ multiplex PCR, and its TCRdb copy is limited to in-frame clones, with some not included. The table shows over 55,000 clones, with approximately 80% occurring only once. Time point of the sample: week 35, safety follow-up. Alongside topical imiquimod, each dose of vaccine comprised 300 ug of mutant IDH1 20-mer peptide. These receptors' targets are unknown. The sequenced sample was PBMCs, obtained from a glioma patient whose treatment included an IDH1 peptide vaccine. The origin of the receptors is a man in his forties with glioma.

V and J are TRBV28 and TRBJ2-2; D is unclear. The CDR3 totals 13 residues. CDR1 MDHEN and CDR2 SYDVKM come from the germline V gene. Trimming pared 7 bases from V and 5 bases from J, leaving 11 bases between. The CDR3 here is CASTPLGTGELFF. The DNA of the CDR3 is TGTGCCAGCACCCCCCTGGGTACCGGGGAGCTGTTTTTT.

This clone was recorded once. This chain links TRBV5-4 with TRBJ1-1; TRBD1 matches 8 bases. Germline values: CDR1 SGHNT, CDR2 YYREEE (reference sequence). The CDR3 covers 18 residues. With 4 bases clipped from V and 0 bases from J, the junction kept 14 bases outside the gene matches. The CDR3 loop is CASSRPLGQGRVNTEAFF. In DNA, the CDR3 is TGTGCCAGCAGCCGACCATTAGGACAGGGCCGGGTGAACACTGAAGCTTTCTTT.

A single count supports this clone. The chain has TRBV6-4 and TRBJ2-3; unclear D gene. Germline CDR1 and CDR2: MRHNA and SNTAGT. V lost 2 bases, J lost 0 bases, and 12 bases lay in between. CDR3 length: 16 amino acids. CDR3 sequence (DNA): TGTGCCAGCAGTGACCAGGCGACGCCTAGCACAGATACGCAGTATTTT. Residues: CASSDQATPSTDTQYF.

The rearrangement links TRBV7-8 to TRBJ2-7; 7 bases line up with TRBD2. The V and J ends lost 0 bases and 6 bases, in that order; junction bases with no gene match: 2. The CDR3 totals 13 residues. Germline V gives CDR1 SGHVS, CDR2 FQNEAQ. CDR3 DNA: TGTGCCAGCAGCTTAGCGGGAGGGTCCGAGCAGTACTTC. Translating it yields CASSLAGGSEQYF.

The chain joins TRBV11-2 to TRBJ2-2; 8 bases agree with TRBD1. With V trimmed by 3 bases and J by 5 bases, 5 bases remained unmatched. Germline CDR1 SGHAT, CDR2 FQNNGV. This CDR3 spans 15 amino acids. For the CDR3, the DNA is TGTGCCAGCAGCTTCGGGACAGGAGAAACCGGGGAGCTGTTTTTT. This gives the protein CASSFGTGETGELFF. Filled out from reference TRBV11-2 and TRBJ2-2, the complete variable domain reads EAGVAQSPRYKIIEKRQSVAFWCNPISGHATLYWYQQILGQGPKLLIQFQNNGVVDDSQLPKDRFSAERLKGVDSTLKIQPAKLEDSAVYLCASSFGTGETGELFFGEGSRLTVL.

The chain joins TRBV5-6 to TRBJ1-2; D is undetermined. Germline V gene data show CDR1 as SGHDT and CDR2 as YYEEEE. The CDR3 is made up of 13 amino acids. With 0 bases removed from V and 6 bases from J, the gap between germline ends came to 9 bases. The CDR3 nucleotides are TGTGCCAGCAGCTTGGGAGTGGGTCATGGCTACACCTTC. Translated, it gives CASSLGVGHGYTF. The full variable domain, with the rest looked up from reference TRBV5-6 and TRBJ1-2, is DAGVTQSPTHLIKTRGQQVTLRCSPKSGHDTVSWYQQALGQGPQFIFQYYEEEERQRGNFPDRFSGHQFPNYSSELNVNALLLGDSALYLCASSLGVGHGYTFGSGTRLTVV.

This sequence joins TRBV7-3 and TRBJ2-7; 7 nucleotides line up with TRBD2. The CDR3 is made up of 14 amino acids. The V and J ends lost 5 bases and 8 bases, in that order; junction bases with no gene match: 12. Germline V lookup: CDR1 SGHTA, CDR2 FQGTGA. CDR3 bases: TGTGCCAGCAGCCCAGTGCCGGGAGGAGGCAAGCAGTACTTC. Encoded protein: CASSPVPGGGKQYF.

J is TRBJ1-4 and V is TRBV7-2; possible D gene TRBD1, 5 bases. With 5 bases removed from V and 4 bases from J, the gap between germline ends came to 8 bases. The V gene's germline CDR1 is SGHTA and CDR2 FQGNSA. This CDR3 region has 13 residues. In DNA form, the CDR3 reads TGTGCCAGCAGCCGGGGCCTTAATGAAAAACTGTTTTTT. Its protein is CASSRGLNEKLFF.

This clone was detected only a few times. This sequence joins TRBV18 and TRBJ1-1, with D maybe TRBD1 (6 bases). Germline V lookup: CDR1 KGHSH, CDR2 LQKENI. CDR3 length equals 14 residues. V dropped 3 bases and J dropped 4 bases, with 12 bases sitting between them. For the CDR3, the DNA is TGTGCCAGCTCACCTTTACAGGGTGGCACTGAAGCTTTCTTT. The encoded protein is CASSPLQGGTEAFF.

The J gene is TRBJ1-2, the V gene TRBV15; D remains ambiguous. This CDR3 has 12 amino acids. Trimming shortened V by 0 bases and J by 8 bases, and 7 bases separated the two germline ends. Germline CDR1 reads LNHNV; CDR2 reads YYDKDF (reference sequence). In DNA form, the CDR3 reads TGTGCCACCAGCAGAGATTTAACCGGCTACACCTTC. This gives the protein CATSRDLTGYTF. Variable domain in full (rest from reference TRBV15 and TRBJ1-2): DAMVIQNPRYQVTQFGKPVTLSCSQTLNHNVMYWYQQKSSQAPKLLFHYYDKDFNNEADTPDNFQSRRPNTSFCFLDIRSPGLGDTAMYLCATSRDLTGYTFGSGTRLTVV.

V is TRBV19 and J is TRBJ2-7, with 7 nucleotides matching TRBD1. Per germline, CDR1 LNHDA and CDR2 SQIVND (reference sequence). The length of the CDR3 is 13 residues. The V and J ends lost 6 bases and 0 bases, in that order; junction bases with no gene match: 2. CDR3 coding DNA: TGTGCCAGTAGCAGACAGGGCTCCTACGAGCAGTACTTC. It codes for CASSRQGSYEQYF.

The chain couples TRBV7-9 to TRBJ2-1, with TRBD2 as a possible D gene (5 bases). This CDR3 region has 15 residues. From germline, CDR1 is SEHNR and CDR2 FQNEAQ (reference sequence). V lost 7 bases and J 10 bases, leaving 23 bases between the germline ends. The CDR3 DNA follows: TGTGCCAGCAAACGAAGGGCCGGGATCGGAGGCGAGCAGTTCTTC. Its translation is CASKRRAGIGGEQFF.

The chain combines TRBV28 with TRBJ1-1; unclear D gene. The V and J ends lost 5 bases and 7 bases respectively, with 11 bases between them. The CDR3 is made up of 12 amino acids. Germline V CDR1 and CDR2: MDHEN, SYDVKM. The CDR3 DNA follows: TGTGCCAGCAGTCAAGGGTATGATGAAGCTTTCTTT. This translates into CASSQGYDEAFF.